The 19 T cell receptor beta chains in this list originate from one sample, sequenced in a study of T cells after yellow fever vaccination. TCRdb reprocessed the 5' RACE reads via MiXCR and lists one record per CDR3 protein. The top ten hold roughly 0.93% of the sample, which has about 240,000 distinct CDR3 sequences, 6.5% to 8.5% seen once. Sample: CD4+ T cells sorted from PBMCs, taken 15 days after the yellow fever booster vaccination. The receptors were sampled from a man aged 25 to 40 who received the YFV17D yellow fever vaccine.

This rearrangement joins TRBV20-1 to TRBJ2-7, with a tentative D call TRBD2 (6 bases). Trimming cost V 0 bases and J 0 bases, with 9 bases left between them. The CDR3 extends over 14 amino acids. Germline V CDR1 and CDR2: DFQATT, SNEGSKA (reference sequence). For the CDR3, the DNA is TGCAGTGCTAGAGATCTGGGACTCTCCTACGAGCAGTACTTC. Amino acids: CSARDLGLSYEQYF.

This clonotype has at least ten counts. Written as DNA, the CDR3 is TGCAGTGCTAGAGAGGGGTATGGCTACAATGAGCAGTTCTTC. Encoded protein: CSAREGYGYNEQFF. The chain couples TRBV20-1 to TRBJ2-1; D not resolved. Trimming shortened V by 0 bases and J by 3 bases, and 9 bases separated the two germline ends. Germline CDR1 is DFQATT and CDR2 is SNEGSKA (reference sequence). The CDR3 has 14 residues.

V is TRBV5-1 and J is TRBJ1-1; D is unclear. CDR1 is SGHRS and CDR2 is YFSETQ in the germline V gene. Trimming took off 7 bases at V and 7 bases at J, with 11 bases between the two ends. This CDR3 is 11 amino acids long. For the CDR3, the DNA is TGCGCCAGCGGGAATCTGGGTGAAGCTTTCTTT. It encodes CASGNLGEAFF.

This chain joins TRBV29-1 and TRBJ2-3; D uncertain. The CDR3 is made up of 12 amino acids. V gave up 0 bases and J gave up 6 bases, with 7 bases separating them. Germline V gene lookup returns CDR1 SQVTM and CDR2 ANQGSEA. In DNA form, the CDR3 reads TGCAGCGTTGAAGATTCTGCGGATACGCAGTATTTT. Amino acid sequence: CSVEDSADTQYF.

This clonotype was seen more than once but under ten times. The chain joins TRBV4-2 to TRBJ1-4; no definite D call. In germline, CDR1 is LGHNA, CDR2 YNFKEQ. The CDR3 runs to 16 residues. The ends were cut back, 0 bases at V and 6 bases at J, with 14 bases in the middle. CDR3 bases: TGTGCCAGCAGCCAAGATCCGATGGGGAGGCATGAAAAACTGTTTTTT. Its translation: CASSQDPMGRHEKLFF.

The chain recombines TRBV7-9 with TRBJ2-7, with a possible D match to TRBD1 (5 bases). V was pared by 4 bases and J by 1 base, with 11 bases between. Germline V CDR1 and CDR2: SEHNR, FQNEAQ (reference sequence). The CDR3 contains 14 residues. The CDR3 bases are TGTGCCAGCAGCTCCGTGGGGCCATCCTACGAGCAGTACTTC. Translation: CASSSVGPSYEQYF.

This clonotype was seen a few times. The chain joins TRBV19 to TRBJ2-4; possible D gene TRBD2, 6 bases. This CDR3 region has 12 residues. Germline CDR1 reads LNHDA; CDR2 reads SQIVND (reference sequence). Trimming left V 2 bases short and J 13 bases short, with 12 bases between. The CDR3 bases are TGTGCCAGTAGTATACCCCAGGCGGGGCAGTACTTC. It codes for CASSIPQAGQYF.

This clonotype was observed a few times. The V and J genes are TRBV28 and TRBJ2-3; 7 bases align to TRBD2. The germline V gene has CDR1 MDHEN and CDR2 SYDVKM. This CDR3 is 14 amino acids long. J was trimmed by 4 bases and V by 8 bases; bases with no gene match: 9. For the CDR3, the DNA is TGTGCCAGCGGATCTTTGGGGAGGGCAGATACGCAGTATTTT. Amino acid sequence: CASGSLGRADTQYF.

This clonotype appeared once. V is TRBV12-3 or TRBV12-4 and J is TRBJ2-3, with TRBD2 as a possible D gene (6 bases). Deletions cut 5 bases from V and 11 bases from J, with 14 bases between. The CDR3 sequence is 12 residues long. CDR3 DNA sequence: TGTGCCAGCAGTCCTTCCAAGGGAGGGCAGTATTTT. It codes for CASSPSKGGQYF.

The sample holds a few counts of this clonotype. The V call is TRBV15, the J call TRBJ2-5, with D perhaps being TRBD1 or TRBD2 (5 bases each). The CDR3 loop spans 16 amino acids. Trimming left V 3 bases short and J 7 bases short, with 21 bases between. The germline gives CDR1 LNHNV, CDR2 YYDKDF (reference sequence). The CDR3 DNA follows: TGTGCCACCAGCAGCTCCACGCCGGGACCGGCGGTGACCCAGTACTTC. This gives the protein CATSSSTPGPAVTQYF.

In its sample, this clonotype was seen many times. V gene TRBV5-4 combines with J gene TRBJ1-4; D gene unclear. V dropped 4 bases and J dropped 3 bases, with 16 bases sitting between them. CDR3 length equals 16 residues. Germline V gene data show CDR1 as SGHNT and CDR2 as YYREEE (reference sequence). The DNA for the CDR3 is TGTGCCAGCAGCCCCCGCCCCGGGAGGTCTAATGAAAAACTGTTTTTT. This sequence encodes CASSPRPGRSNEKLFF.

The chain couples TRBV7-2 to TRBJ2-2; D may be TRBD1 (5 bases). The CDR3 loop spans 14 amino acids. Germline values: CDR1 SGHTA, CDR2 FQGNSA. V shed 5 bases and J shed 4 bases, with 11 bases lying between them. The CDR3 loop is CASSPGHITGELFF. DNA for the CDR3: TGTGCCAGCAGCCCCGGACACATCACCGGGGAGCTGTTTTTT.

This clonotype has just a few counts. The rearrangement uses TRBV3-1 and TRBJ2-2; TRBD1 agrees at 8 bases. The CDR3 runs to 16 residues. CDR1 and CDR2 from the germline V gene are LGHDT and YNNKEL (reference sequence). After removal of 3 bases from V and 5 bases from J, the junction contained 8 bases not matched to a gene. The CDR3 loop is CASSHPTGVGTGELFF. CDR3 nucleotides: TGTGCCAGCAGCCACCCGACAGGGGTAGGGACCGGGGAGCTGTTTTTT.

This clonotype was counted at least ten times. The chain carries TRBV7-2 and TRBJ2-5, with D maybe TRBD1 (5 bases). Between the trimmed V and J ends, which lost 1 base and 4 bases, there was a span of 7 bases. The germline V gene has CDR1 SGHTA and CDR2 FQGNSA. The CDR3 is made up of 13 amino acids. CDR3 loop: CASSLVRAETQYF. The DNA of the CDR3 is TGTGCCAGCAGCTTAGTCAGGGCAGAGACCCAGTACTTC.

This clonotype appeared many times. J is TRBJ2-6 and V is TRBV12-3 or TRBV12-4, with D possibly being TRBD2 (5 bases). The V gene lost 0 bases and the J gene lost 4 bases, with 22 bases spanning the gap. CDR3 length: 20 amino acids. The DNA of the CDR3 is TGTGCCAGCAGTTTAGCCCGGGAATCTCTGATTCGTTCCGGGGCCAACGTCCTGACTTTC. Encoded protein: CASSLARESLIRSGANVLTF.

Many counts were recorded for this clonotype. This chain uses TRBV9 with TRBJ1-2; D is unresolved. Trimming stripped 4 bases from V and 3 bases from J, with 10 bases between. Germline V gene sequence: CDR1 SGDLS, CDR2 YYNGEE. This CDR3 comprises 13 residues. The CDR3 nucleotides are TGTGCCAGCAGCCCACGGAATTACTATGGCTACACCTTC. Encoded protein: CASSPRNYYGYTF.

This clonotype occurred many times. V usage is TRBV12-3 or TRBV12-4 and J usage is TRBJ2-1; D ambiguous. V was shortened by 2 bases and J by 4 bases, with 6 bases between the two germline ends. CDR3 length equals 13 residues. Here the CDR3 DNA reads TGTGCCAGCAGTTTAAGCAGGTACAATGAGCAGTTCTTC. Translating it yields CASSLSRYNEQFF.

The V and J genes are TRBV14 and TRBJ2-6, with D uncertain. The CDR3 is 16 residues long. CDR1 is SGHDN and CDR2 is FVKESK in the germline V gene. V lost 3 bases and J 0 bases, leaving 9 bases between the germline ends. CDR3 sequence reads: CASSQRSLSGANVLTF. The CDR3 DNA reads as TGTGCCAGCAGCCAGCGTAGTCTCTCTGGGGCCAACGTCCTGACTTTC.

This sequence joins TRBV7-2 and TRBJ2-7; a weak D match, TRBD2 (6 bases). With 5 bases removed from V and 3 bases from J, the gap between germline ends came to 14 bases. In germline, CDR1 is SGHTA, CDR2 FQGNSA. The CDR3 totals 14 residues. CDR3 coding DNA: TGTGCCAGCAGCAGAGCCGGGACTGACTACGAGCAGTACTTC. As protein: CASSRAGTDYEQYF. Based on the CDR3 plus reference TRBV7-2 and TRBJ2-7, the full variable domain is GAGVSQSPSNKVTEKGKDVELRCDPISGHTALYWYRQSLGQGLEFLIYFQGNSAPDKSGLPSDRFSAERTGGSVSTLTIQRTQQEDSAVYLCASSRAGTDYEQYFGPGTRLTVT.